One sample yielded the 23 T cell receptor beta chains listed below, sequenced in a study of blood T cell repertoires in COVID-19. Sequenced by immunoSEQ multiplex PCR; TCRdb stores in-frame clones only, minus some. This sample yields under 150,000 clones, of which 65% to 85% are seen a single time; 1.5% to 2% belongs to the top ten. Material: peripheral blood. The receptor set was obtained from a man between 65 and 80 years old with acute or convalescent COVID-19.

The genes are TRBV6-5 and TRBJ2-7, with 7 nucleotides matching TRBD1. The CDR3 length is 15 residues. V was clipped by 0 bases and J by 4 bases; unmatched bases: 6. Germline V CDR1 and CDR2: MNHEY, SVGAGI. CDR3 amino acids: CASSYSGGRGYEQYF. In DNA form, the CDR3 reads TGTGCCAGCAGTTACTCAGGGGGCAGGGGGTACGAGCAGTACTTC.

The count of this clone is one. The chain joins TRBV5-4 to TRBJ2-2, with 8 bases lining up with TRBD1. Unmatched junction bases numbered 10, after V lost 5 bases and J lost 1 base. Germline loops: CDR1 SGHNT, CDR2 YYREEE (reference sequence). The CDR3 is 17 residues long. The chain's CDR3 is CASRPGGSGLNTGELFF. The DNA for the CDR3 is TGTGCCAGCAGGCCAGGGGGCTCGGGCTTGAACACCGGGGAGCTGTTTTTT.

The chain joins TRBV6-5 to TRBJ2-7; tentative D call: TRBD2 (5 bases). This CDR3 spans 15 amino acids. The V end was cut by 8 bases, the J end by 1 base, with 18 bases between. CDR1 is MNHEY, CDR2 SVGAGI, per germline. CDR3 sequence (DNA): TGTGCCAGCGGGAAATTTTGGACGGGGTCCTACGAGCAGTACTTC. This gives the protein CASGKFWTGSYEQYF.

With respect to this clone: This sample also contains other DNA sequences that code for the same CDR3. The rearrangement links TRBV5-1 to TRBJ1-1; D is perhaps TRBD1 (6 bases). This CDR3 has 13 residues. V lost 2 bases to trimming and J lost 2 bases, with 7 bases between them. The germline V gene has CDR1 SGHRS and CDR2 YFSETQ. CDR3 sequence: CASSLQGNTEAFF. The CDR3 nucleotides read TGCGCCAGCAGCTTACAGGGTAACACTGAAGCTTTCTTT. The entire variable domain, with the rest obtained from reference TRBV5-1 and TRBJ1-1, is as follows: KAGVTQTPRYLIKTRGQQVTLSCSPISGHRSVSWYQQTPGQGLQFLFEYFSETQRNKGNFPGRFSGRQFSNSRSEMNVSTLELGDSALYLCASSLQGNTEAFFGQGTRLTVV.

CDR3 coding DNA: TGTGCCAGCAGTCACACAGATACGCAGTATTTT. Its translation is CASSHTDTQYF. The V call is TRBV27, the J call TRBJ2-3; D is uncertain. Germline loops: CDR1 MNHEY, CDR2 SMNVEV (reference sequence). With 5 bases removed from V and 2 bases from J, the gap between germline ends came to 2 bases. This CDR3 has 11 residues.

The V and J genes are TRBV3-1 (or the pseudogene TRBV3-2) and TRBJ1-1; D gene unclear. From germline, CDR1 is LGHDT and CDR2 YNNKEL (reference sequence). The CDR3 has 14 residues. V was cut by 0 bases and J by 7 bases, with 12 bases left in between. The DNA for the CDR3 is TGTGCCAGCAGCCAAGAATACGGGAATGGTGAAGCTTTCTTT. Protein sequence: CASSQEYGNGEAFF.

Comment on this clone: Sequence at one end of the junction differs from germline and may be a read error. The chain is built from TRBV28 and TRBJ2-7; 11 nucleotides agree with TRBD1. Germline lookup yields CDR1 MDHEN and CDR2 SYDVKM. The CDR3 runs to 15 residues. The CDR3 DNA sequence: TGTGCCAGCAGTTCCCGGACAGGGGGCTCCGACGAGCAGTACTTC. Amino acids: CASSSRTGGSDEQYF.

The chain uses TRBV4-2 and TRBJ2-4, with TRBD2 matching over 9 bases. This CDR3 has 20 amino acids. J gave up 1 base and V 3 bases, and 16 bases lay outside the gene matches. CDR1 LGHNA and CDR2 YNFKEQ come from the germline V gene. CDR3 amino acids: CASSHSISGTSPWAKNIQYF. The CDR3 region has the DNA TGTGCCAGCAGCCATTCCATTTCCGGGACTAGCCCCTGGGCCAAAAACATTCAGTACTTC.

The table lists this clone with a few counts. The rearrangement uses TRBV7-9 and TRBJ2-3; D not resolved. The CDR3 has 13 amino acids. CDR1 is SEHNR and CDR2 is FQNEAQ in the germline V gene (reference sequence). The germline V and J ends were trimmed by 5 bases and 4 bases, with 10 bases remaining between them. The CDR3 DNA follows: TGTGCCAGCAGCCGTAGCCCCCCAGATACGCAGTATTTT. Its protein product is CASSRSPPDTQYF.

The J gene is TRBJ1-1, the V gene TRBV30, with 7 bases aligning to TRBD1. Germline trimming cut 3 bases from V and 0 bases from J; bases unmatched to any gene: 13. The length of the CDR3 is 17 residues. Germline CDR1 is GTSNPN and CDR2 is SVGIG (reference sequence). DNA of the CDR3: TGTGCCTGGAGCGGGGGCCTTCAGGGGACAGTGAACACTGAAGCTTTCTTT. Its protein product is CAWSGGLQGTVNTEAFF.

V gene TRBV27 combines with J gene TRBJ1-1; possibly TRBD1 for D (6 bases). The CDR3 contains 16 residues. V shed 2 bases and J shed 1 base, with 14 bases lying between them. CDR1 and CDR2 (germline): MNHEY, SMNVEV (reference sequence). The CDR3 reads CASSLGGGAKNTEAFF. The DNA of the CDR3 is TGTGCCAGCAGTTTAGGAGGGGGGGCTAAGAACACTGAAGCTTTCTTT.

Note on this clone: In the same sample, other DNA sequences code for this CDR3. The chain links TRBV27 to TRBJ1-2; 7 nucleotides align to TRBD1. The CDR3 runs 13 residues. The J segment lost 4 bases and the V segment lost 4 bases, leaving 3 bases of the junction unmatched. Germline assignment: CDR1 MNHEY and CDR2 SMNVEV (reference sequence). In DNA form, the CDR3 reads TGTGCCAGCAGTTCTGACAGGGCCTATGGCTACACCTTC. Translating gives CASSSDRAYGYTF.

A few counts support this clone. The chain carries TRBV7-2 and TRBJ1-1; tentatively, D is TRBD1 (5 bases). The CDR3 runs 13 residues. The germline gives CDR1 SGHTA, CDR2 FQGNSA. V was trimmed by 9 bases and J by 4 bases, leaving 15 bases between them. The CDR3 is CARRQAGSTEAFF. For the CDR3, the DNA is TGTGCCAGGCGTCAGGCAGGGTCCACTGAAGCTTTCTTT.

The CDR3 here is CASSWGGPDYGYTF. CDR3 in DNA: TGTGCCAGCAGTTGGGGGGGACCGGACTATGGCTACACCTTC. The genes are TRBV2 and TRBJ1-2; D perhaps matches TRBD1 (5 bases). The CDR3 contains 14 residues. Germline V gene sequence: CDR1 SNHLY, CDR2 FYNNEI. Trimming removed 5 bases from V and 3 bases from J, with 13 bases in between.

This sequence joins TRBV27 and TRBJ2-5, with D perhaps TRBD2 (7 bases). The CDR3 length is 15 residues. V dropped 3 bases and J dropped 5 bases, with 16 bases sitting between them. Germline values: CDR1 MNHEY, CDR2 SMNVEV (reference sequence). The CDR3 is CASSFGSGRGETQYF. Written as DNA, the CDR3 is TGTGCCAGCAGTTTTGGGTCAGGGAGGGGGGAGACCCAGTACTTC.

The chain has TRBV18 and TRBJ1-1; the D gene is possibly TRBD1 (5 bases). Germline V CDR1 and CDR2: KGHSH, LQKENI. The CDR3 has 14 residues. Trimming removed 1 base from V and 3 bases from J, with 9 bases in between. CDR3: CASSPLTGDTEAFF. In DNA form, the CDR3 reads TGTGCCAGCTCACCACTAACAGGAGACACTGAAGCTTTCTTT.

The chain recombines TRBV19 with TRBJ1-2, with TRBD1 identical over 8 bases. J was trimmed by 5 bases and V by 4 bases; bases with no gene match: 6. The germline gives CDR1 LNHDA, CDR2 SQIVND (reference sequence). The CDR3 runs to 14 residues. The CDR3, as DNA: TGTGCCAGTAGTACCAGGACAGGGCTATATGGCTACACCTTC. It codes for CASSTRTGLYGYTF. The full variable domain, rest sourced from reference TRBV19 and TRBJ1-2, is DGGITQSPKYLFRKEGQNVTLSCEQNLNHDAMYWYRQDPGQGLRLIYYSQIVNDFQKGDIAEGYSVSREKKESFPLTVTSAQKNPTAFYLCASSTRTGLYGYTFGSGTRLTVV.

This clone was seen more than once but under ten times. The chain combines TRBV7-9 with TRBJ2-1; the D is unclear. The V gene lost 1 base and the J gene lost 2 bases, with 12 bases spanning the gap. The V gene's germline CDR1 is SEHNR and CDR2 FQNEAQ (reference sequence). There are 16 residues in the CDR3. CDR3 sequence (DNA): TGTGCCAGCAGCTTAGAGGCGGCCCGTCCCTACAATGAGCAGTTCTTC. Translated, it gives CASSLEAARPYNEQFF.

This rearrangement joins TRBV19 to TRBJ1-3; weak D call: TRBD1 (5 bases). The CDR3 is 15 amino acids. Germline CDR1 is LNHDA and CDR2 is SQIVND (reference sequence). The V end lost 7 bases, the J end lost 1 base, and 14 bases lay between the germline ends. This chain's CDR3 is CASNFQGGSGNTIYF. CDR3 nucleotides: TGTGCCAGTAACTTCCAGGGTGGTTCTGGAAACACCATATATTTT.

The chain is built from TRBV5-5 and TRBJ2-7; D may be TRBD1 (6 bases). The CDR3 runs 12 residues. Germline V lookup: CDR1 SGHKS, CDR2 YYEKEE (reference sequence). V lost 4 bases to trimming and J lost 7 bases, with 12 bases between them. Here the CDR3 reads CASSVSRGEQYF. The DNA for the CDR3 is TGTGCCAGCAGCGTAAGCAGGGGTGAGCAGTACTTC.

The rearrangement uses TRBV12-3 or TRBV12-4 and TRBJ1-1; D is uncertain. Trimming removed 2 bases at V and 7 bases at J, with 5 bases between. This CDR3 is built from 11 residues. The CDR3 region has the DNA TGTGCCAGCAGTTTAAGGAGTGAAGCTTTCTTT. Translation gives CASSLRSEAFF.

CDR3 loop: CASSPRDRGLTNTGELFF. CDR3 coding DNA: TGTGCCAGCTCACCACGTGACAGGGGACTGACTAACACCGGGGAGCTGTTTTTT. The chain links TRBV18 to TRBJ2-2; 8 bases fit TRBD1. Germline CDR1 KGHSH, CDR2 LQKENI. This CDR3 contains 18 residues. V trimming: 1 base; J trimming: 2 bases; junction bases outside the gene matches: 9.

The rearrangement links TRBV6-2 or TRBV6-3 to TRBJ2-6; D is unclear. The V gene lost 5 bases and the J gene lost 2 bases, with 10 bases spanning the gap. Per germline, CDR1 MNHEY and CDR2 SVGEGT. The CDR3 is 15 residues long. Here the CDR3 reads CASSQDEAGANVLTF. In nucleotides, the CDR3 is TGTGCCAGCAGTCAAGACGAGGCTGGGGCCAACGTCCTGACTTTC.